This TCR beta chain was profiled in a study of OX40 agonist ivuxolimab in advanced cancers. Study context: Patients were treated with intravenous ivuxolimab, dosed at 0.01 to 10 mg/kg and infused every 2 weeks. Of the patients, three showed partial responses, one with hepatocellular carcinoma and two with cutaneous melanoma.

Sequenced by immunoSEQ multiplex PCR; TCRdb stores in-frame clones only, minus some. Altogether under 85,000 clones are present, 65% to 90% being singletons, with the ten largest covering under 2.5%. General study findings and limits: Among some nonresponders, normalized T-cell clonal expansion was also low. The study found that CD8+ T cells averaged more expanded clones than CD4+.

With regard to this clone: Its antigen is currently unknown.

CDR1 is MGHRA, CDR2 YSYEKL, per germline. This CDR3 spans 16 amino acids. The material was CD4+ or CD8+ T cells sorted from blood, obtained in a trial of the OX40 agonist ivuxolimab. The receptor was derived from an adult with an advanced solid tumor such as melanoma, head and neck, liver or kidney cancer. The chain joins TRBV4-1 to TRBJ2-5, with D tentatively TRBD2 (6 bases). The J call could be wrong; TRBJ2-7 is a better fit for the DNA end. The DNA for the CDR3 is TGCGCCAGCAGCCAAGGACTAGGAACTAGTTGGGACGAGCAGTACTTC. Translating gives CASSQGLGTSWDEQYF.